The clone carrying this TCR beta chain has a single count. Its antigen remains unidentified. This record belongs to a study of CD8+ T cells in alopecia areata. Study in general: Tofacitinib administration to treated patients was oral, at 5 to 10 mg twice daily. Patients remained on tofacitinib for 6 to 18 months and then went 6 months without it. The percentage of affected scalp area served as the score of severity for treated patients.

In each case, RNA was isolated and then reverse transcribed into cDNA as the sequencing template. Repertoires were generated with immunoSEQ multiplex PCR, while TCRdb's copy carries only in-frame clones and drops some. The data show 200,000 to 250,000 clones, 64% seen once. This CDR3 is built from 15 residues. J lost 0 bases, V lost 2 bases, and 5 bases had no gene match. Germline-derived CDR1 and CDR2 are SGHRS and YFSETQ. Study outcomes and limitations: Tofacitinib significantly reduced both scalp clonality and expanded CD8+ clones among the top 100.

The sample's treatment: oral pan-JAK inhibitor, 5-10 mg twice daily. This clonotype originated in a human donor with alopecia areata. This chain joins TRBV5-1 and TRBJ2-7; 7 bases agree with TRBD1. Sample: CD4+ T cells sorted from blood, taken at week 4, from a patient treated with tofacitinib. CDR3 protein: CASSFSTGSSYEQYF. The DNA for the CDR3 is TGCGCCAGCAGCTTCTCGACAGGGAGCTCCTACGAGCAGTACTTC.